Sequencing of this TCR beta chain was carried out in a study of T cells in localized non-small cell lung cancer. On this clone itself: What it binds is unknown.

Overall study findings and caveats: Longer overall survival was linked to higher blood T cell density. Uninvolved adjacent lung had the highest recorded T cell clonality, with tumor below it. In adjacent lung, a median about 50 of the top 100 tumor clones were found.

TCRdb keeps only in-frame clones here, not all; method: immunoSEQ multiplex PCR. The sample carries 72,000 or so clones, about four fifths recorded once. This receptor was identified in a female donor over 55 with stage I lung adenocarcinoma. Sequencing was performed on peripheral blood, taken before any cancer treatment.

CDR3 region: CASSFPGNEQFF. CDR3 DNA sequence: TGTGCCAGCAGTTTTCCCGGCAATGAGCAGTTCTTC. J is TRBJ2-1 and V is TRBV27, with D unresolved. The CDR3 runs 12 residues. Trimming removed 3 bases at V and 6 bases at J, with 6 bases between. The germline CDR1 and CDR2 sequences are MNHEY and SMNVEV (reference sequence).